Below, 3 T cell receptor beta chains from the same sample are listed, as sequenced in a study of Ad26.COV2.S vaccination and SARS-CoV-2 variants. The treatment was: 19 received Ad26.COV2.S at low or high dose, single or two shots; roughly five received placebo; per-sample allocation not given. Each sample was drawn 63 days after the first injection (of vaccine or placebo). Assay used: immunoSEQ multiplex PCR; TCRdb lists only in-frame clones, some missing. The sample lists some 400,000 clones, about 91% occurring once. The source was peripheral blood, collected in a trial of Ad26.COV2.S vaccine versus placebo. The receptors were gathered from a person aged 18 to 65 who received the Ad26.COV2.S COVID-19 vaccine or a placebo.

This CDR3 reads CATSRDRPGNQPQHF. The CDR3, as DNA: TGTGCCACCAGCAGAGATCGACCGGGCAATCAGCCCCAGCATTTT. The genes are TRBV15 and TRBJ1-5; D is unclear. Trimming stripped 0 bases from V and 2 bases from J, with 8 bases between. The CDR3 runs to 15 residues. CDR1 is LNHNV, CDR2 YYDKDF, per germline (reference sequence).

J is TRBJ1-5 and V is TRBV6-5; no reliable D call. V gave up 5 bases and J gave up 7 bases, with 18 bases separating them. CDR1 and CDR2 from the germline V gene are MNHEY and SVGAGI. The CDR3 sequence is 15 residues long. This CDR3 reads CASSPQTSGWQPQHF. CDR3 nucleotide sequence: TGTGCCAGCAGTCCACAGACGAGCGGCTGGCAGCCCCAGCATTTT.

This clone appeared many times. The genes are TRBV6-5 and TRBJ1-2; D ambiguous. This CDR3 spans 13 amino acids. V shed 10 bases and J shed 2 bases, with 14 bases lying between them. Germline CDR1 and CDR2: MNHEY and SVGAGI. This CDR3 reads CATHEQKNYGYTF. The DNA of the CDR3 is TGTGCCACTCATGAACAGAAAAACTATGGCTACACCTTC.